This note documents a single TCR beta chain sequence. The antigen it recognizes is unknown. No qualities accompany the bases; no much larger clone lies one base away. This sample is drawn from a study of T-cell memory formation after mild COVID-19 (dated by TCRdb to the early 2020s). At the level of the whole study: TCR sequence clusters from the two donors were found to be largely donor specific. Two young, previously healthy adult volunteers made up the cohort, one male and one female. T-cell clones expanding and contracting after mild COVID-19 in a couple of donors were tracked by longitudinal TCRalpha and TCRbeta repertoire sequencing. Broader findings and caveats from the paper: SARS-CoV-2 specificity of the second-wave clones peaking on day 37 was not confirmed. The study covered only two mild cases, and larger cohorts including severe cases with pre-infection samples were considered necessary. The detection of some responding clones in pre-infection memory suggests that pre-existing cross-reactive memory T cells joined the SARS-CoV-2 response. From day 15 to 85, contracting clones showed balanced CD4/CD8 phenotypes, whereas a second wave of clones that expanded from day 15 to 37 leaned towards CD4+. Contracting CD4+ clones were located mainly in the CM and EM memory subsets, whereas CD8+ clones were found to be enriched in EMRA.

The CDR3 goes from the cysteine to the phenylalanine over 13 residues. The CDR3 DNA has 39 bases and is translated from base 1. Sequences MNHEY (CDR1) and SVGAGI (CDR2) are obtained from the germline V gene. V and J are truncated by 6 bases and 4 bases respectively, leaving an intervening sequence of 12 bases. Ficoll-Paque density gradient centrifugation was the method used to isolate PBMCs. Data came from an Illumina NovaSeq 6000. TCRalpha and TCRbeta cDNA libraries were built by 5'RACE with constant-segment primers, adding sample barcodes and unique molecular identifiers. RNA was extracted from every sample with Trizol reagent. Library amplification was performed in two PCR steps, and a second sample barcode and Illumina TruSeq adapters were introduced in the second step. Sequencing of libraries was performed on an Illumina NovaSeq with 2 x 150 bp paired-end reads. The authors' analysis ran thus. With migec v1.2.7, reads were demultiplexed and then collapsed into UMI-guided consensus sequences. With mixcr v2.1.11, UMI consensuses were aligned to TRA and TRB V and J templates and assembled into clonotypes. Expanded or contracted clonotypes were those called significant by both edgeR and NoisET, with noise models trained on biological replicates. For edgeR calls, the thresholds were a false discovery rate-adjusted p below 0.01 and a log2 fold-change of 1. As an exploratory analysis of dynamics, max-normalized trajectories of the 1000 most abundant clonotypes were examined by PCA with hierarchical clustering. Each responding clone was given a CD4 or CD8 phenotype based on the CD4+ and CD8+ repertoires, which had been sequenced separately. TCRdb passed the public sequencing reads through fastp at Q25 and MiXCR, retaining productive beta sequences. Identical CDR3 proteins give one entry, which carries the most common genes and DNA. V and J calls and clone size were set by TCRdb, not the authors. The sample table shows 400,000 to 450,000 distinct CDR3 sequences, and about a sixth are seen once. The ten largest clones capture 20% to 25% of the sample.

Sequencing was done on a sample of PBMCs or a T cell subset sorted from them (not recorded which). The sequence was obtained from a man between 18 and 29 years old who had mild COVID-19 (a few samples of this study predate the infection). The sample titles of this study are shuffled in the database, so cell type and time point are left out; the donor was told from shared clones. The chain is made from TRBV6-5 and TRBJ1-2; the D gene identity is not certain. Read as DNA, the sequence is TGTGCCAGCAGCGACGGACGGTTCTATGGCTACACCTTC. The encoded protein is CASSDGRFYGYTF.